These T cell receptor beta chains were read from a single sample in a study of blood T cell repertoires in COVID-19. The assay was immunoSEQ multiplex PCR, and TCRdb's table has in-frame clones only and misses some. Of 450,000 or so clones listed, roughly 89% were seen once; the top ten hold 0.8% to 0.9%. The sequenced material came from peripheral blood. The receptors shown here come from a young man with COVID-19, enrolled during active disease. Each CDR3 is given with its conserved first and last residue. The order of the fields is J gene, clone size, D gene, V gene, CDR3 protein, CDR3 DNA. A D gene is named only where the DNA matches it firmly. Rows may omit the clone size; those that give it use once, few, many or a size class.

J: TRBJ1-3
size: .
D: .
V: TRBV6-5
CDR3: CASSLGFGISGNTIYF
DNA: TGTGCCAGCAGTTTAGGGTTCGGGATCTCTGGAAACACCATATATTTT

J: TRBJ1-1
size: .
D: .
V: TRBV6-5
CDR3: CASSWGRDTEAFF
DNA: TGTGCCAGCAGTTGGGGGAGGGACACTGAAGCTTTCTTT

J: TRBJ2-3
size: .
D: .
V: TRBV5-1
CDR3: CASSLSDRDTDTQYF
DNA: TGCGCCAGCAGTTTATCGGACCGGGACACAGATACGCAGTATTTT

J: TRBJ2-7
size: .
D: TRBD2
V: TRBV5-4
CDR3: CASSSLLAGAYEQYF
DNA: TGTGCCAGCAGCTCCTTACTAGCGGGAGCTTACGAGCAGTACTTC

J: TRBJ2-5
size: .
D: TRBD2
V: TRBV5-8
CDR3: CASSLSAGRARETQYF
DNA: TGTGCCAGCAGCTTGTCGGCAGGGAGGGCGCGAGAGACCCAGTACTTC

J: TRBJ1-4
size: .
D: TRBD1
V: TRBV5-8
CDR3: CASSGQGVSSTNEKLFF
DNA: TGTGCCAGCAGCGGACAGGGAGTATCCTCAACTAATGAAAAACTGTTTTTT

J: TRBJ2-3
size: .
D: TRBD2
V: TRBV25-1
CDR3: CASSKREPGTDTQYF
DNA: TGTGCCAGCAGTAAGCGGGAGCCGGGCACAGATACGCAGTATTTT

J: TRBJ2-7
size: once
D: TRBD2
V: TRBV27
CDR3: CASSLTPGLGGYEQYF
DNA: TGTGCCAGCAGTTTAACACCGGGACTAGGGGGCTACGAGCAGTACTTC

J: TRBJ2-7
size: .
D: TRBD2
V: TRBV6-7
CDR3: CASSYSGREGVNEQYF
DNA: TGTGCCAGCAGTTACTCAGGGCGGGAGGGGGTAAACGAGCAGTACTTC

J: TRBJ1-1
size: .
D: .
V: TRBV6-5
CDR3: CASRIDRMNTEAFF
DNA: TGTGCCAGCAGAATCGACAGAATGAACACTGAAGCTTTCTTT

J: TRBJ2-5
size: .
D: TRBD1
V: TRBV2
CDR3: CASSEGAGGLPEYF
DNA: TGTGCCAGCAGTGAAGGGGCAGGGGGCCTACCGGAGTACTTC